These 5 T cell receptor beta chains share one sample of origin, sequenced in a study of Graves' ophthalmopathy and Graves' hyperthyroidism. CDR3 regions of TCR beta were amplified from RNA transcripts. The first round was an RT-PCR with HTBI primers, and the second round was a multiplex PCR. From the multiplex PCR reads, TCRdb called clonotypes with MiXCR, one entry per CDR3 protein. The sample includes roughly 1.1 million distinct CDR3 sequences, 35% to 40% seen only once; the top ten take more than 9.5%. Material: peripheral blood or thyroid tissue (not recorded which). Receptors were obtained from an adult man with Graves' hyperthyroidism.

The rearrangement links TRBV10-3 to TRBJ1-1; 7 nucleotides line up with TRBD1. Germline V lookup: CDR1 ENHRY, CDR2 SYGVKD. After removal of 10 bases from V and 1 base from J, the junction contained 9 bases not matched to a gene. This CDR3 has 14 amino acids. The CDR3 loop reads CASITGTANTEAFF. In DNA, the CDR3 is TGTGCCAGCATTACCGGGACAGCGAACACTGAAGCTTTCTTT.

The chain carries TRBV7-2 and TRBJ1-1, with D uncertain. The germline V gene has CDR1 SGHTA and CDR2 FQGNSA. Trimming took off 3 bases at V and 3 bases at J, with 11 bases between the two ends. The CDR3 extends over 14 amino acids. The DNA for the CDR3 is TGTGCCAGCAGCTTGTTGCCTGGGGACACTGAAGCTTTCTTT. Translating it yields CASSLLPGDTEAFF.

The chain uses TRBV20-1 and TRBJ2-2, with 7 positions matching TRBD1. CDR1 DFQATT and CDR2 SNEGSKA come from the germline V gene (reference sequence). This CDR3 comprises 14 residues. Unmatched junction bases numbered 6, after V lost 6 bases and J lost 2 bases. The CDR3 loop is CSAPGTENTGELFF. The CDR3, as DNA: TGCAGTGCACCCGGGACAGAAAACACCGGGGAGCTGTTTTTT.

This clonotype has more than one count but fewer than ten. This chain's CDR3 is CASSNGVNTEAFF. CDR3 DNA: TGTGCCAGCTCCAATGGAGTGAACACTGAAGCTTTCTTT. The chain uses TRBV18 and TRBJ1-1; D call uncertain. The V and J ends lost 6 bases and 0 bases respectively, with 8 bases between them. CDR3 length: 13 residues. CDR1 and CDR2 (germline): KGHSH, LQKENI.

This clonotype was observed at least ten times. The gene calls are TRBV19 and TRBJ2-6, with 7 bases lining up with TRBD1. This CDR3 spans 15 amino acids. Trimming removed 7 bases from V and 0 bases from J; junction bases left unmatched: 3. The germline gives CDR1 LNHDA, CDR2 SQIVND (reference sequence). CDR3 amino acids: CASNDRDSGANVLTF. DNA of the CDR3: TGTGCCAGTAACGACAGGGACTCTGGGGCCAACGTCCTGACTTTC.